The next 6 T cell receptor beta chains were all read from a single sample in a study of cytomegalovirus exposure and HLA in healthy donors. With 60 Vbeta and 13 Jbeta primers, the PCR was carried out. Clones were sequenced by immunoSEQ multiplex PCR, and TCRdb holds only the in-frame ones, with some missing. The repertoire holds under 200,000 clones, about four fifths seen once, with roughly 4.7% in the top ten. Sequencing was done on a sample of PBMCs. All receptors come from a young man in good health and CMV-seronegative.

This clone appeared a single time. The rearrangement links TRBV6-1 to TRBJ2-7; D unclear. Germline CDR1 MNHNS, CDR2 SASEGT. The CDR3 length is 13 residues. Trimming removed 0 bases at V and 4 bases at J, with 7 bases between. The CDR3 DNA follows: TGTGCCAGCAGTGAAGCGTCAGTGTACGAGCAGTACTTC. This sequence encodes CASSEASVYEQYF.

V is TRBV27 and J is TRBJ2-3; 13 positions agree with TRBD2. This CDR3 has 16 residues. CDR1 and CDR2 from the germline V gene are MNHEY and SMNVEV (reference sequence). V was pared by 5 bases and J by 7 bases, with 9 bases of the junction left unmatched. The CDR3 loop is CASSTRLAGGMNTQYF. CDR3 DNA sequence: TGTGCCAGCAGTACCCGACTAGCGGGAGGCATGAATACGCAGTATTTT.

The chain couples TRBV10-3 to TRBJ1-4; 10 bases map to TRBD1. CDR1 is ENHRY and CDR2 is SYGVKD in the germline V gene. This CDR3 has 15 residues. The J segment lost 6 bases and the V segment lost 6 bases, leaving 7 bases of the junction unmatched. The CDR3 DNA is TGTGCCATCAGAGACAGGGGGCTGGAGGATGAAAAACTGTTTTTT. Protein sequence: CAIRDRGLEDEKLFF.

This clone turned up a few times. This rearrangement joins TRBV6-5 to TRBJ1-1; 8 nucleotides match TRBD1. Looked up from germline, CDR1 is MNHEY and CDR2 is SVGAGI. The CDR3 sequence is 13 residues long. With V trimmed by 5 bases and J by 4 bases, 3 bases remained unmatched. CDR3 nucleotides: TGTGCCAGCAGTGACAGGGGAGGCACTGAAGCTTTCTTT. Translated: CASSDRGGTEAFF.

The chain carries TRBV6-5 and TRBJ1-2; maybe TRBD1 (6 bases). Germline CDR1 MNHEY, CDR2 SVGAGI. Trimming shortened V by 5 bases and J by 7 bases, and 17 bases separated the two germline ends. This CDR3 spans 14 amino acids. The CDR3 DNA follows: TGTGCCAGCAGTGCCTTGAACAGGGCTGGTGGCTACACCTTC. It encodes CASSALNRAGGYTF.

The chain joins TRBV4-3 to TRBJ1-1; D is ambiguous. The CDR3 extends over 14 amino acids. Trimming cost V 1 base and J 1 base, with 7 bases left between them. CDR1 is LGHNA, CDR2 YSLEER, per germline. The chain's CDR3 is CASSQGLRNTEAFF. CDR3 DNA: TGCGCCAGCAGCCAAGGTCTCAGGAACACTGAAGCTTTCTTT.